This T cell receptor (beta chain) was profiled in a study of T cell changes during pregnancy in multiple sclerosis. This CDR3 has 12 residues. Trimming shortened V by 2 bases and J by 10 bases, and 9 bases separated the two germline ends. Germline V gene lookup returns CDR1 MGHDK and CDR2 SYGVNS. Libraries were prepared by immunoSEQ multiplex PCR; TCRdb keeps only in-frame clonotypes and omits some of them. Of roughly 60,000 clones in the sample, more than 85% are singletons; the top ten hold just over 0.85%. This clone has a single count. Specimen: peripheral blood, collected before pregnancy. The sequence was obtained from a female donor with multiple sclerosis, enrolled in a pregnancy study. V usage is TRBV25-1 and J usage is TRBJ2-1; D is uncertain. The CDR3 protein is CASSELTREQFF. DNA for the CDR3: TGTGCCAGCAGTGAACTTACGAGGGAGCAGTTCTTC.